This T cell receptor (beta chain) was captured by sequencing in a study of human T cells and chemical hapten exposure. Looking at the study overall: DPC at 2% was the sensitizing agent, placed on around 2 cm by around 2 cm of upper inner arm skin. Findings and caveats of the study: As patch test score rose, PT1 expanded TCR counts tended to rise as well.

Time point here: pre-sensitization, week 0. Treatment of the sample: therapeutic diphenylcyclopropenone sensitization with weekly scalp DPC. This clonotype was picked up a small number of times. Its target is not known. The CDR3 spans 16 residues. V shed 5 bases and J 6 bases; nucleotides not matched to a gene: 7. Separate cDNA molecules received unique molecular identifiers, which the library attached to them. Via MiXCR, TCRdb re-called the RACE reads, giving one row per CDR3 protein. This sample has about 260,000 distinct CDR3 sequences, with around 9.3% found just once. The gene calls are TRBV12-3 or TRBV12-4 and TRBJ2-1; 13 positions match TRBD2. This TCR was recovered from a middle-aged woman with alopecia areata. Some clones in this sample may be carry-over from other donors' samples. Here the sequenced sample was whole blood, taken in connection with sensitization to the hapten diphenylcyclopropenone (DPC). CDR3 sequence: CASSLRTSGSGNEQFF. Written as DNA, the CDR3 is TGTGCCAGCAGTCTTCGGACTAGCGGGAGTGGCAATGAGCAGTTCTTC.